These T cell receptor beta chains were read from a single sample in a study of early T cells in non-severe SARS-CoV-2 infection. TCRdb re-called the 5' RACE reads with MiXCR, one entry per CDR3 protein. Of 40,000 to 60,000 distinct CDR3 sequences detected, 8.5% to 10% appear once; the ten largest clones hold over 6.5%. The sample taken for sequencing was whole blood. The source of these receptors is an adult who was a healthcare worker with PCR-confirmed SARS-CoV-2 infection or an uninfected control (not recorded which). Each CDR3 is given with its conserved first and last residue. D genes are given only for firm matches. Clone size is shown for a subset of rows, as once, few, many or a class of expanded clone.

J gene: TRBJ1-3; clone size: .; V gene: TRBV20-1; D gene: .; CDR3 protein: CSAAPRLSSGNTIYF; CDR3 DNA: TGCAGTGCCGCACCGCGCCTGAGCTCTGGAAACACCATATATTTT
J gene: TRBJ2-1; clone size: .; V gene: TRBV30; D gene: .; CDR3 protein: CAWSVDFSSYNEQFF; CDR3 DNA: TGTGCCTGGAGTGTAGACTTTAGCTCCTACAATGAGCAGTTCTTC
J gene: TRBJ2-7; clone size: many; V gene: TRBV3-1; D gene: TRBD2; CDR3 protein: CASSQGPGLAGAEQYF; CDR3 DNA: TGTGCCAGCAGCCAAGGACCGGGACTAGCGGGAGCCGAGCAGTACTTC
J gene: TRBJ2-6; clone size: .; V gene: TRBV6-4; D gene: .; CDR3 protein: CASNPDGFSGANVLTF; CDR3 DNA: TGTGCCAGCAACCCCGACGGGTTCTCTGGGGCCAACGTCCTGACTTTC
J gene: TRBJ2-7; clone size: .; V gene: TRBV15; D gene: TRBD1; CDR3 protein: CATSGNRGPSYEQYF; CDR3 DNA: TGTGCCACCAGCGGCAACAGGGGCCCTTCCTACGAGCAGTACTTC
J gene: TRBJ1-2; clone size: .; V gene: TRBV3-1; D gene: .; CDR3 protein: CASSLEDGSVGYTF; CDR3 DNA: TGTGCCAGCAGCCTCGAGGACGGAAGTGTCGGCTACACCTTC
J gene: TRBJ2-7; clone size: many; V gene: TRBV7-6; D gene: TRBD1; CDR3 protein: CASSPGGAYEQYF; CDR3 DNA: TGTGCCAGCAGCCCAGGGGGCGCATACGAGCAGTACTTC
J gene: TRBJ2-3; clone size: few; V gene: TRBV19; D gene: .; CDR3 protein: CASSGTRDPGVSTDTQYF; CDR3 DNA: TGTGCCAGTAGTGGGACCCGGGACCCGGGCGTGTCCACAGATACGCAGTATTTT
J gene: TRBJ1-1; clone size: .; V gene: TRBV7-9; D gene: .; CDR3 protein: CASSGGFGTEAFF; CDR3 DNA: TGTGCCAGCAGCGGTGGGTTTGGCACTGAAGCTTTCTTT
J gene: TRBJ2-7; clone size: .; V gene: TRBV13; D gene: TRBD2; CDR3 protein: CASSPGLASCEQYF; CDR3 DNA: TGTGCCAGCAGCCCGGGACTAGCGTCCTGCGAGCAGTACTTC
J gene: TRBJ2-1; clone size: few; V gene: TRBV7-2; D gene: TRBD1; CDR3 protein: CASSPAGTGNHNEQFF; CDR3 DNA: TGTGCCAGCAGCCCAGCCGGGACAGGGAACCACAATGAGCAGTTCTTC
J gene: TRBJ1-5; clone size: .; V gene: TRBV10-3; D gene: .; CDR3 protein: CAISSLRADNQPQQF; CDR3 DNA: TGTGCCATCAGTAGTTTGCGGGCCGACAATCAGCCCCAGCAATTT
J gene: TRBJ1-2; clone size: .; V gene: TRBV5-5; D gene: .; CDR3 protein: CASRLSRRTKFLDYGYTF; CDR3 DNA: TGTGCCAGCAGATTATCCCGGCGGACAAAATTCTTGGACTATGGCTACACCTTC
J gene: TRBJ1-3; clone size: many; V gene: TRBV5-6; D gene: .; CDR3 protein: CASSPQYSGNTIYF; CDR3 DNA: TGTGCCAGCAGCCCGCAGTACTCTGGAAACACCATATATTTT
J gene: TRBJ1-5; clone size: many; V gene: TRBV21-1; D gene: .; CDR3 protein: CASSKGRGQDGIGPQHF; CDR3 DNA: TGTGCCAGCAGCAAAGGCCGTGGACAGGACGGGATCGGACCCCAGCATTTT
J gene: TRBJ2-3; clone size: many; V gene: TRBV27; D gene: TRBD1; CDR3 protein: CASSLLRGRGADTQYF; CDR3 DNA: TGTGCCAGCAGTTTATTGAGGGGGCGCGGCGCAGATACGCAGTATTTT
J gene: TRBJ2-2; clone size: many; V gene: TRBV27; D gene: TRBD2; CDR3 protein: CASSHTSGRNTGELFF; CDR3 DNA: TGTGCCAGCAGCCATACTAGCGGGAGGAACACCGGGGAGCTGTTTTTT
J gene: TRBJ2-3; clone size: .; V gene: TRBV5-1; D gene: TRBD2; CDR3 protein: CASSLEGGVLAGGKTDTQYF; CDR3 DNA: TGCGCCAGCAGCTTGGAAGGAGGCGTGCTGGCGGGAGGAAAGACAGATACGCAGTATTTT
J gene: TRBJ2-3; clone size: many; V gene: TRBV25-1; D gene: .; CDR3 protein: CASSIRGSIDTQYF; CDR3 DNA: TGTGCCAGCAGTATCCGGGGGTCTATCGATACGCAGTATTTT
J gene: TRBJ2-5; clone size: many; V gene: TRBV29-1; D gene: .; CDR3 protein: CSVFGKTQYF; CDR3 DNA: TGCAGCGTCTTTGGGAAGACCCAGTACTTC
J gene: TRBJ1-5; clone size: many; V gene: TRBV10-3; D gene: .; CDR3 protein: CAISEQGGNQPQHF; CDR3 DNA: TGTGCCATCAGTGAACAGGGAGGCAATCAGCCCCAGCATTTT
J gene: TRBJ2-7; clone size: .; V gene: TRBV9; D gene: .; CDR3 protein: CASSRSGAEGEQYF; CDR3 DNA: TGTGCCAGCAGCCGATCCGGGGCGGAGGGCGAGCAGTACTTC
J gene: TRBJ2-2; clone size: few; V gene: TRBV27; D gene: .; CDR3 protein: CASNSPGQINTGELFF; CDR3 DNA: TGTGCCAGCAATTCGCCGGGACAAATAAACACCGGGGAGCTGTTTTTT
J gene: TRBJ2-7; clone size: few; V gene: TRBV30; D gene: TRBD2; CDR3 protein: CAWSVGGRASYEQYF; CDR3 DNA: TGTGCCTGGAGTGTAGGCGGGAGGGCCAGCTACGAGCAGTACTTC
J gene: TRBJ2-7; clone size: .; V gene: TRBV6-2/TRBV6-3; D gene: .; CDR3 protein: CASSYLQGYEQYF; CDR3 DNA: TGTGCCAGCAGTTACTTACAAGGCTACGAGCAGTACTTC
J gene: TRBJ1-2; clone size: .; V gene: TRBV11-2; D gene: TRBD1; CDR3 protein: CASSPGQGFYGYTF; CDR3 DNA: TGTGCCAGCAGCCCGGGACAGGGGTTCTATGGCTACACCTTC
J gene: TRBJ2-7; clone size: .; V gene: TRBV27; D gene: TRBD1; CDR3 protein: CASSFLRTGDFGQYF; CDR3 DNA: TGTGCCAGCAGTTTTCTGAGGACAGGGGATTTTGGGCAGTACTTC
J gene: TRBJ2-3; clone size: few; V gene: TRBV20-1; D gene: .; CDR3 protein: CSAGELGDTQYF; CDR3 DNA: TGCAGTGCCGGCGAATTAGGGGATACGCAGTATTTT
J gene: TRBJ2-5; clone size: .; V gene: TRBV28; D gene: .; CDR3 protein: CASSSEETQYF; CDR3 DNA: TGTGCCAGCAGCTCTGAAGAGACCCAGTACTTC
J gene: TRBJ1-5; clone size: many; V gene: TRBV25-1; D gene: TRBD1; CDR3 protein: CASTSGTGGYGEDQPQHF; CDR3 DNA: TGTGCCAGCACATCCGGGACAGGGGGTTACGGGGAGGATCAGCCCCAGCATTTT
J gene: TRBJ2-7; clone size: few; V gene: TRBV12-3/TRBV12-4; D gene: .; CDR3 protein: CASSFPGGRHGIYEQYF; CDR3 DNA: TGTGCCAGCAGTTTTCCGGGGGGCAGACACGGTATCTACGAGCAGTACTTC
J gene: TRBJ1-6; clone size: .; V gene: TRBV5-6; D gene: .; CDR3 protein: CASSGPSSYNTPLHF; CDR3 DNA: TGTGCCAGCAGCGGACCGAGCTCCTATAATACACCCCTCCACTTT
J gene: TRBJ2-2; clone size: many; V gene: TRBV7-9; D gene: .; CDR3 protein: CASSYPRGPTTGYNTGELFF; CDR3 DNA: TGTGCCAGCAGCTATCCGAGAGGCCCAACCACCGGTTACAACACCGGGGAGCTGTTTTTT
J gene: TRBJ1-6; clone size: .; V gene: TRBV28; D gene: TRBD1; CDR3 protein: CASSRQGAGSSNSPLHF; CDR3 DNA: TGTGCCAGCAGCCGTCAGGGGGCGGGCTCCAGTAATTCACCCCTCCACTTT
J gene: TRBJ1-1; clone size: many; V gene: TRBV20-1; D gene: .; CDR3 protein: CSARRQTEAFF; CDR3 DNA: TGCAGTGCTAGGCGACAGACTGAAGCTTTCTTT
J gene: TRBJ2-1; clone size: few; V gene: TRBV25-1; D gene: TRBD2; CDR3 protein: CASSEVAGVLNEQFF; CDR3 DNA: TGTGCCAGCAGCGAAGTAGCGGGAGTTCTCAATGAGCAGTTCTTC
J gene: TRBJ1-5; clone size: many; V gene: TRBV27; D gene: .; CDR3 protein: CASSLNSASTFPQHF; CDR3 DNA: TGTGCCAGCAGTTTGAACAGCGCATCCACTTTTCCCCAGCATTTT
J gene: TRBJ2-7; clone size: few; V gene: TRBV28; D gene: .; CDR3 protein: CATSSVAGLSYEQYF; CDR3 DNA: TGTGCCACCTCCTCCGTGGCAGGGCTTAGCTACGAGCAGTACTTC
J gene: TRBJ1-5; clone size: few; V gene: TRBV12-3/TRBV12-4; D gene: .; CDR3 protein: CASSLRSIIGGSNQPQHF; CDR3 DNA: TGTGCCAGCAGTTTGCGATCTATCATTGGGGGGAGCAATCAGCCCCAGCATTTT
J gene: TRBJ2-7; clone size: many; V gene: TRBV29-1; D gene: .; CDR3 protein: CSVEANNRDEQYF; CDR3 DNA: TGCAGCGTTGAAGCAAATAACAGGGACGAGCAGTACTTC
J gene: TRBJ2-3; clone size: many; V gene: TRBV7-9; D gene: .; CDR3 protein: CASSPVIWPSDTQYF; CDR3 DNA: TGTGCCAGCAGCCCGGTCATATGGCCGTCGGATACGCAGTATTTT
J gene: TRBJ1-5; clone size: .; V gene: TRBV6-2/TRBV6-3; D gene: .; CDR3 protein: CASSYSTSNQPQHF; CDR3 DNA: TGTGCCAGCAGTTACAGTACTAGCAATCAGCCCCAGCATTTT
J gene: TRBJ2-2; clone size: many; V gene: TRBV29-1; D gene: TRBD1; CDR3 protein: CSAVTGTGELFF; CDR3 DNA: TGCAGCGCCGTGACAGGGACCGGGGAGCTGTTTTTT
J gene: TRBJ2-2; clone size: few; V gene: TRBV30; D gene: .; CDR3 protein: CACSSGLNTGELFF; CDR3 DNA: TGTGCCTGCTCTTCCGGCTTAAACACCGGGGAGCTGTTTTTT